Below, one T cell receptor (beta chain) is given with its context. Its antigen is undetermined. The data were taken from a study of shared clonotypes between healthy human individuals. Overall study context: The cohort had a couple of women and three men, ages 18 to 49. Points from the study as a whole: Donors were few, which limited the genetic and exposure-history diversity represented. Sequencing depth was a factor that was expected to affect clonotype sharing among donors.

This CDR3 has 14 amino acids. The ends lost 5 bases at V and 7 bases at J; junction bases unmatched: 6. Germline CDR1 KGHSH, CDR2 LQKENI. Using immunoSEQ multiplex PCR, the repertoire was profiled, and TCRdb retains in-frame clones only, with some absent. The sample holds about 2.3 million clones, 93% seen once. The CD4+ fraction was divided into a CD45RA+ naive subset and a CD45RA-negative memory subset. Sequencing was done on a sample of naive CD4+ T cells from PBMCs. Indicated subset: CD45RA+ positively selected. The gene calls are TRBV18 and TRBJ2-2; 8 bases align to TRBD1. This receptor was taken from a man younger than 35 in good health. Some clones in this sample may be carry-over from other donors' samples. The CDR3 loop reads CASSTTTGDGELFF. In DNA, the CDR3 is TGTGCCAGCTCAACAACGACAGGGGACGGGGAGCTGTTTTTT.